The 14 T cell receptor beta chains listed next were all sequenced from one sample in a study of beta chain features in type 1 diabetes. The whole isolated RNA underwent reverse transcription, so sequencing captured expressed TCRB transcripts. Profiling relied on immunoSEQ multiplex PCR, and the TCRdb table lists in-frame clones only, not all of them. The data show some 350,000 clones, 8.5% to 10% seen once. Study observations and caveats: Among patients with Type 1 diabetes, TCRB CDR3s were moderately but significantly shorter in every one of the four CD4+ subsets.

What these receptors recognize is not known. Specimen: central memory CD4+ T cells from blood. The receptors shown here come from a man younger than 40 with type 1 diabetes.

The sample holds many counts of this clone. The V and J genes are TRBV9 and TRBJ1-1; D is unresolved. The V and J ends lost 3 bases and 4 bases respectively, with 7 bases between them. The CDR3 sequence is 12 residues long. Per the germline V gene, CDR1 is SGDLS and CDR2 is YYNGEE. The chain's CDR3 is CASSGSGTEAFF. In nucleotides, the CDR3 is TGTGCCAGCAGCGGGAGCGGCACTGAAGCTTTCTTT.

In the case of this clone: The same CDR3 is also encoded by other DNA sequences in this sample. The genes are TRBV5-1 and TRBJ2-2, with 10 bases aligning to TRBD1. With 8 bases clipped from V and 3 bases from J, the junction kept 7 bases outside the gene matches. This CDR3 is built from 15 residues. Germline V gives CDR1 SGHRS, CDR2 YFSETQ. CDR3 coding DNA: TGCGCCAGTTCCACCGGGACAGGGGACACCGGGGAGCTGTTTTTT. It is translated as CASSTGTGDTGELFF. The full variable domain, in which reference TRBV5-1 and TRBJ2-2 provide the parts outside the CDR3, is KAGVTQTPRYLIKTRGQQVTLSCSPISGHRSVSWYQQTPGQGLQFLFEYFSETQRNKGNFPGRFSGRQFSNSRSEMNVSTLELGDSALYLCASSTGTGDTGELFFGEGSRLTVL.

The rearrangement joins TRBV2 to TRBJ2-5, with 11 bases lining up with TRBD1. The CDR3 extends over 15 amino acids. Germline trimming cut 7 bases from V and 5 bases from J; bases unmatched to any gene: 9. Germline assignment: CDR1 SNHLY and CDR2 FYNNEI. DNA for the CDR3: TGTGCCAGCAACCCGGGACAGGGGGTGGGGGAGACCCAGTACTTC. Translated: CASNPGQGVGETQYF.

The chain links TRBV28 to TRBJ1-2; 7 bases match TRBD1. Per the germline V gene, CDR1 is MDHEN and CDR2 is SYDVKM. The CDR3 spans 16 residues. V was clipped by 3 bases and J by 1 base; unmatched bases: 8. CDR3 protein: CASSFSAGGGNYGYTF. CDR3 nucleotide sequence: TGTGCCAGCAGTTTTTCGGCAGGGGGAGGTAACTATGGCTACACCTTC.

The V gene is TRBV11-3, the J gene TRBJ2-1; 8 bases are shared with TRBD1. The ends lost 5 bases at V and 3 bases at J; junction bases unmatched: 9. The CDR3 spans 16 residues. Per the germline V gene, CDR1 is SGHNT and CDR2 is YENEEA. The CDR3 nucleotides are TGTGCCAGCAGCCCGACGGTAGGGACAGGCTACAATGAGCAGTTCTTC. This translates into CASSPTVGTGYNEQFF.

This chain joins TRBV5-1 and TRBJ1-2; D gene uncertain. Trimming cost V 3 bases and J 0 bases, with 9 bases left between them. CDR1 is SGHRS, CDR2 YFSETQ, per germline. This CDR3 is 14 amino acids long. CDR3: CASSSLVTNYGYTF. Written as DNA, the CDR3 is TGCGCCAGCAGCTCCTTGGTTACTAACTATGGCTACACCTTC. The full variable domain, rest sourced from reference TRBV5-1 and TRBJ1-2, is KAGVTQTPRYLIKTRGQQVTLSCSPISGHRSVSWYQQTPGQGLQFLFEYFSETQRNKGNFPGRFSGRQFSNSRSEMNVSTLELGDSALYLCASSSLVTNYGYTFGSGTRLTVV.

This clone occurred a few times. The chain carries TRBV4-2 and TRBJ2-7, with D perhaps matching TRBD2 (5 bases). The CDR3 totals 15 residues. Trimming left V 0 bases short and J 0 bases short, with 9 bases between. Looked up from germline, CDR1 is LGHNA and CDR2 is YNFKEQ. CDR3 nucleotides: TGTGCCAGCAGCCAAGAGAGGACTCTCTCCTACGAGCAGTACTTC. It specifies CASSQERTLSYEQYF.

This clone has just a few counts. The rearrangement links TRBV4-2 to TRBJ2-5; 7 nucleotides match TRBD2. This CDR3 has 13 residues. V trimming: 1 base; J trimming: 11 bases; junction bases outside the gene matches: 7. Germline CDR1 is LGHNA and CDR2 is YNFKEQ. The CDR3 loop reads CASSQVLAEEQYF. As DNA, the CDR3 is TGTGCCAGCAGCCAAGTCCTAGCGGAGGAACAGTACTTC.

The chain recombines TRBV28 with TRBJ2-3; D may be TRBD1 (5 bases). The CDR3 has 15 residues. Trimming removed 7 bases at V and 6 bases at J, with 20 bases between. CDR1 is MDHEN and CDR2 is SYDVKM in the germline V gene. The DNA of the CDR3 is TGTGCCAGCATAGGGCAAGGGGCCAACATCGATACGCAGTATTTT. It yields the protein CASIGQGANIDTQYF. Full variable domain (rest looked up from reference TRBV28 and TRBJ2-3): DVKVTQSSRYLVKRTGEKVFLECVQDMDHENMFWYRQDPGLGLRLIYFSYDVKMKEKGDIPEGYSVSREKKERFSLILESASTNQTSMYLCASIGQGANIDTQYFGPGTRLTVL.

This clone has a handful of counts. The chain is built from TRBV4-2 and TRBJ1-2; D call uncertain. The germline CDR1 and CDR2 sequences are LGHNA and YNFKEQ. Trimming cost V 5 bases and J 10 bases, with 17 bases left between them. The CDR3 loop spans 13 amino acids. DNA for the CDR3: TGTGCCAGCAGCTTAGATCGGCAGACCCTCTACACCTTC. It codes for CASSLDRQTLYTF.

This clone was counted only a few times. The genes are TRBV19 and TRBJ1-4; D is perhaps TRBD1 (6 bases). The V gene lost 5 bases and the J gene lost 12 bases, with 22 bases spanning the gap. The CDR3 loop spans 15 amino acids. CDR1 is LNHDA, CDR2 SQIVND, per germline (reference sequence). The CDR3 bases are TGTGCCAGTAGTGCCTTGGCACCAGGGGTTTTGGAACTGTTTTTT. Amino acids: CASSALAPGVLELFF.

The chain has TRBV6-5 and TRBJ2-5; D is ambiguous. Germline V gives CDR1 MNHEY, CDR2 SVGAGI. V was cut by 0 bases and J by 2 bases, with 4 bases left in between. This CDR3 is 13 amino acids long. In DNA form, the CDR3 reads TGTGCCAGCAGTTACTCGGGTCAAGAGACCCAGTACTTC. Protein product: CASSYSGQETQYF.

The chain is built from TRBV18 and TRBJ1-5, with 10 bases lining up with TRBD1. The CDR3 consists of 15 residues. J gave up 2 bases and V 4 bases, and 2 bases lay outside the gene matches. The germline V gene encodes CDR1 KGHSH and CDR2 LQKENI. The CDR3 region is CASSRDRGGNQPQHF. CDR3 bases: TGTGCCAGCTCACGGGACAGGGGCGGCAATCAGCCCCAGCATTTT.

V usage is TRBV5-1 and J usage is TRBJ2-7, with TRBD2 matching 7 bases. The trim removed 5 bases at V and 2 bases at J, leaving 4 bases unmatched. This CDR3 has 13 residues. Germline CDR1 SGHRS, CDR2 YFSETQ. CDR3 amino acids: CASRAGVTYEQYF. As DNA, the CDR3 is TGCGCCAGCAGGGCGGGAGTCACCTACGAGCAGTACTTC.